Listed here is a single TCR beta chain. This sample was taken from a study of T cell changes during pregnancy in multiple sclerosis. Germline V gene lookup returns CDR1 SEHNR and CDR2 FQNEAQ (reference sequence). This CDR3 spans 15 amino acids. J gave up 1 base and V 9 bases, and 5 bases lay outside the gene matches. Sequencing used immunoSEQ multiplex PCR; TCRdb keeps in-frame clones, though not all of them. The sample has about 32,000 clones; under 95% are singletons. The chain combines TRBV7-9 with TRBJ1-5, with 11 positions matching TRBD1. The clonotype was recovered from a female donor with multiple sclerosis, enrolled in a pregnancy study. The source was CD4+ T cells from peripheral blood mononuclear cells, collected in the second trimester of pregnancy. In nucleotides, the CDR3 is TGTGCCAGTCCTGGACAGGGGGCAAGCAATCAGCCCCAGCATTTT. Its translation: CASPGQGASNQPQHF. Variable domain in full (rest from reference TRBV7-9 and TRBJ1-5): DTGVSQNPRHKITKRGQNVTFRCDPISEHNRLYWYRQTLGQGPEFLTYFQNEAQLEKSRLLSDRFSAERPKGSFSTLEIQRTEQGDSAMYLCASPGQGASNQPQHFGDGTRLSIL.